Below, 21 T cell receptor beta chains from the same sample are listed, as sequenced in a study of T-cell memory formation after mild COVID-19. TCRdb fed the 5' RACE reads into MiXCR, producing one record per CDR3 protein. The sample yields under 300,000 distinct CDR3 sequences, approximately 8.4% seen once. Sequencing was done on a sample of PBMCs or a T cell subset sorted from them (not recorded which). The receptors originated from a young man who had mild COVID-19 (a few samples of this study predate the infection). Cell type and time point are not known.

The J gene is TRBJ2-1, the V gene TRBV4-3, with TRBD1 matching over 9 bases. This CDR3 region has 17 residues. The J segment lost 2 bases and the V segment lost 3 bases, leaving 8 bases of the junction unmatched. CDR1 is LGHNA, CDR2 YSLEER, per germline. The CDR3 loop reads CASSQHHRDRAYNEQFF. The CDR3, as DNA: TGCGCCAGCAGCCAGCATCACCGGGACAGGGCCTACAATGAGCAGTTCTTC.

In its sample, this clonotype was seen a few times. This chain uses TRBV24-1 with TRBJ2-2, with 11 bases lining up with TRBD1. In germline, CDR1 is KGHDR, CDR2 SFDVKD. The CDR3 length is 17 residues. Unmatched junction bases numbered 6, after V lost 3 bases and J lost 4 bases. CDR3 in amino acids: CATSDPRTGGFTGELFF. CDR3 nucleotide sequence: TGTGCCACCAGTGATCCTAGGACAGGGGGCTTCACCGGGGAGCTGTTTTTT.

This clonotype has more than one count but fewer than ten. This chain joins TRBV7-8 and TRBJ2-4, with 7 bases identical to TRBD2. CDR3 length equals 16 residues. The germline V gene encodes CDR1 SGHVS and CDR2 FQNEAQ. Trimming cost V 4 bases and J 0 bases; bases outside gene matches: 6. The CDR3 DNA sequence: TGTGCCAGCAGCTCCCTAGCGGACTTAGCCAAAAACATTCAGTACTTC. It yields the protein CASSSLADLAKNIQYF.

The chain uses TRBV19 and TRBJ1-1; D gene ambiguous. The CDR3 length is 14 residues. Trimming took 3 bases from V and 1 from J, leaving 9 bases between them. Germline CDR1 and CDR2: LNHDA and SQIVND (reference sequence). In DNA, the CDR3 is TGTGCCAGTAGTATTCGGCGGCCGAACACTGAAGCTTTCTTT. Residues: CASSIRRPNTEAFF.

The V call is TRBV5-1, the J call TRBJ2-7; 10 bases agree with TRBD1. The germline V gene encodes CDR1 SGHRS and CDR2 YFSETQ. With 1 base clipped from V and 7 bases from J, the junction kept 8 bases outside the gene matches. The CDR3 contains 15 residues. In DNA, the CDR3 is TGCGCCAGCAGCTTGTCCCCGGGACAGGGGAGGGAGCAGTACTTC. Amino acid sequence: CASSLSPGQGREQYF. Complete variable domain (other parts from reference TRBV5-1 and TRBJ2-7): KAGVTQTPRYLIKTRGQQVTLSCSPISGHRSVSWYQQTPGQGLQFLFEYFSETQRNKGNFPGRFSGRQFSNSRSEMNVSTLELGDSALYLCASSLSPGQGREQYFGPGTRLTVT.

The gene calls are TRBV20-1 and TRBJ2-1, with a tentative D call TRBD2 (5 bases). CDR3 length: 14 amino acids. Germline CDR1 and CDR2: DFQATT and SNEGSKA (reference sequence). V was clipped by 1 base and J by 4 bases, with 11 bases between them. The CDR3 DNA follows: TGCAGTGCTAGAGGTTCCGGGGTGTACAATGAGCAGTTCTTC. Translating it yields CSARGSGVYNEQFF.

This sequence joins TRBV7-9 and TRBJ2-7; 7 nucleotides line up with TRBD1. The CDR3 is made up of 13 amino acids. V dropped 5 bases and J dropped 3; count of bases not matched to a gene: 4. The germline CDR1 and CDR2 sequences are SEHNR and FQNEAQ (reference sequence). The CDR3 coding sequence is TGTGCCAGCAGCCACAGGGGCCACTACGAGCAGTACGTC. Translated: CASSHRGHYEQYV.

The table lists this clonotype with a few counts. This sequence joins TRBV29-1 and TRBJ2-5; unclear D gene. The CDR3 is 13 residues long. Germline CDR1 reads SQVTM; CDR2 reads ANQGSEA. Trimming took 7 bases from V and 4 from J, leaving 16 bases between them. The CDR3 nucleotides are TGCAGCGCTGATAGGAGCAGAGGAGAGACCCAGTACTTC. Residues: CSADRSRGETQYF.

This clonotype showed up many times. The chain couples TRBV6-5 to TRBJ2-4, with 8 positions matching TRBD1. The CDR3 covers 16 residues. Germline V lookup: CDR1 MNHEY, CDR2 SVGAGI. V was clipped by 2 bases and J by 4 bases; unmatched bases: 7. CDR3 sequence (DNA): TGTGCCAGCAGTTACACGGGCAGGGGGCGGAAAAACATTCAGTACTTC. This codes for CASSYTGRGRKNIQYF.

There are a few counts of this clonotype. The CDR3 loop reads CATSRGTGYTGELFF. CDR3 sequence (DNA): TGTGCCACCAGCAGAGGGACAGGGTACACCGGGGAGCTGTTTTTT. This rearrangement joins TRBV15 to TRBJ2-2; TRBD1 matches 8 bases. CDR3 length: 15 residues. The ends lost 1 base at V and 3 bases at J; junction bases unmatched: 1. Germline V gene data show CDR1 as LNHNV and CDR2 as YYDKDF (reference sequence).

This clonotype appeared many times. The genes are TRBV7-9 and TRBJ1-2; D is perhaps TRBD1 (5 bases). Germline V gives CDR1 SEHNR, CDR2 FQNEAQ (reference sequence). This CDR3 spans 12 amino acids. V lost 3 bases, J lost 6 bases, and 8 bases lay in between. For the CDR3, the DNA is TGTGCCAGCAGCTTTGGAGGGGATGGCTACACCTTC. Amino acid sequence: CASSFGGDGYTF.

Ten or more counts support this clonotype. This rearrangement joins TRBV2 to TRBJ1-4; D gene unclear. Germline V gene lookup returns CDR1 SNHLY and CDR2 FYNNEI. There are 12 residues in the CDR3. The V end was cut by 7 bases, the J end by 4 bases, with 7 bases between. Here the CDR3 DNA reads TGTGCCAGCAATAGGGTTAATGAAAAACTGTTTTTT. It specifies CASNRVNEKLFF.

This clonotype was recorded a few times. The V gene is TRBV3-1, the J gene TRBJ2-7, with 9 bases fitting TRBD1. J lost 1 base, V lost 2 bases, and 3 bases had no gene match. The CDR3 spans 15 residues. Germline loops: CDR1 LGHDT, CDR2 YNNKEL (reference sequence). CDR3 nucleotide sequence: TGTGCCAGCAGCCAATCCGGGACAGGGTCCTACGAGCAGTACGTC. Its protein is CASSQSGTGSYEQYV.

This clonotype was seen more than once but under ten times. The chain employs TRBV7-6 and TRBJ1-1, with TRBD1 identical over 8 bases. CDR3 length equals 15 residues. Germline V gene data show CDR1 as SGHVS and CDR2 as FNYEAQ. V trimming: 3 bases; J trimming: 7 bases; junction bases outside the gene matches: 10. DNA of the CDR3: TGTGCCAGCAGCTTTAGACAGGGGACAACGGATGAAGCTTTCTTT. Its translation: CASSFRQGTTDEAFF.

In nucleotides, the CDR3 is TGTGCCAGCAGCTTAAAGCCGACCGGGGAGCTGTTTTTT. It translates to CASSLKPTGELFF. This rearrangement joins TRBV7-2 to TRBJ2-2; no clear D gene. The CDR3 totals 13 residues. The V end was cut by 2 bases, the J end by 5 bases, with 6 bases between. Germline V lookup: CDR1 SGHTA, CDR2 FQGNSA.

This clonotype has a handful of counts. The gene calls are TRBV11-2 and TRBJ2-7, with TRBD1 matching over 11 bases. The CDR3 contains 18 residues. In germline, CDR1 is SGHAT, CDR2 FQNNGV. J was trimmed by 4 bases and V by 1 base; bases with no gene match: 12. The CDR3 loop is CASSLVPGGGTGGYEQYF. In nucleotides, the CDR3 is TGTGCCAGCAGCTTAGTCCCCGGGGGGGGGACAGGGGGGTACGAGCAGTACTTC.

This clonotype appeared a few times. This chain uses TRBV19 with TRBJ1-1; D is undetermined. Trimming stripped 3 bases from V and 1 base from J, with 12 bases between. Germline loops: CDR1 LNHDA, CDR2 SQIVND (reference sequence). CDR3 length: 15 amino acids. CDR3 amino acids: CASSIIAGGNTEAFF. Written as DNA, the CDR3 is TGTGCCAGTAGTATTATAGCAGGAGGGAACACTGAAGCTTTCTTT.

This clonotype appeared a few times. The chain uses TRBV2 and TRBJ2-7; D may be TRBD1 or TRBD2 (5 bases each). This CDR3 is built from 17 residues. V gave up 0 bases and J gave up 0 bases, with 15 bases separating them. Looked up from germline, CDR1 is SNHLY and CDR2 is FYNNEI. The CDR3 DNA reads TGTGCCAGCAGTGAAGCGTGGAGGTTAGACAGCTCCTACGAGCAGTACGTC. Its translation is CASSEAWRLDSSYEQYV.

This clonotype was detected ten times or more. This chain links TRBV6-4 with TRBJ2-1; possible D gene TRBD1, 5 bases. The V end was cut by 2 bases, the J end by 2 bases, with 13 bases between. Per germline, CDR1 MRHNA and CDR2 SNTAGT. This CDR3 is built from 16 residues. In DNA form, the CDR3 reads TGTGCCAGCAGTGACGACGACAGAGCTCCCTACAATGAGCAGTTCTTC. Its protein is CASSDDDRAPYNEQFF.

The rearrangement uses TRBV20-1 and TRBJ1-1, with D uncertain. Trimming cost V 6 bases and J 0 bases, with 11 bases left between them. The CDR3 consists of 13 residues. Germline values: CDR1 DFQATT, CDR2 SNEGSKA (reference sequence). CDR3 protein: CSANQIMNTEAFF. CDR3 nucleotide sequence: TGCAGTGCCAATCAGATCATGAACACTGAAGCTTTCTTT.

This clonotype appeared a single time. The chain joins TRBV29-1 to TRBJ1-1; D is unresolved. Germline V gene lookup returns CDR1 SQVTM and CDR2 ANQGSEA. V lost 5 bases, J lost 6 bases, and 10 bases lay in between. This CDR3 spans 11 amino acids. The CDR3 is CSVPDGAEAFF. As DNA, the CDR3 is TGCAGCGTTCCCGACGGGGCTGAAGCTTTCTTT.